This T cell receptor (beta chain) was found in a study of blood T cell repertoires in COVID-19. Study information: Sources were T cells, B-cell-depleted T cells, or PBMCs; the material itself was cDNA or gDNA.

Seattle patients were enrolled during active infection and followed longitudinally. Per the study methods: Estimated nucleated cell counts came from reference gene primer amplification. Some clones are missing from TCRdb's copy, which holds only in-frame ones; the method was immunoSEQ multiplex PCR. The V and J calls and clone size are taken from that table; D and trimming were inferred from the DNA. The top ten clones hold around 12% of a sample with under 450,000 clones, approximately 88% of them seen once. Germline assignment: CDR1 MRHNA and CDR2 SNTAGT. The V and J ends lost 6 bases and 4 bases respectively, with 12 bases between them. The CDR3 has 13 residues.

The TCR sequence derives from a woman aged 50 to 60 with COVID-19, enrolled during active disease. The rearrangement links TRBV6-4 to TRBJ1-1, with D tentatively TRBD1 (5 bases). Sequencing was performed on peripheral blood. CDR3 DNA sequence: TGTGCCAGCAGGGAGACAGCGGGCACTGAAGCTTTCTTT. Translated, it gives CASRETAGTEAFF.